Only a few counts were recorded for the clone carrying this TCR beta chain. Its cognate antigen is unknown. This specimen belongs to a study of cytomegalovirus exposure and HLA in healthy donors. Whole-study context: A subsequent analysis reported that the 95 to 150 validation repertoires were produced on the same platform that had also been used for the 600 to 700 first-cohort repertoires. Findings of the study overall: Subsequent analysis showed first-cohort TCR clusters tending to co-occur in some 120 validation repertoires.

The germline gives CDR1 KGHSH, CDR2 LQKENI. Trimming removed 3 bases at V and 6 bases at J, with 11 bases between. CDR3 size: 13 residues. Only in-frame clones appear in the TCRdb table, and some are missing; sequencing was by immunoSEQ multiplex PCR. The sample holds about 200,000 clones, about 79% seen once. The material sequenced was PBMCs. The clonotype originates from a woman younger than 45 in good health and CMV-seropositive. V and J are TRBV18 and TRBJ1-1, with a tentative D call TRBD1 (5 bases). CDR3 bases: TGTGCCAGCTCACCGGGTAGGGGATCTGAAGCTTTCTTT. This encodes CASSPGRGSEAFF.